The 2 T cell receptor beta chains below were found in one sample sequenced in a study of cytomegalovirus exposure and HLA in healthy donors. Primers: 60 Vbeta forward and 13 Jbeta reverse. Assay used: immunoSEQ multiplex PCR; TCRdb lists only in-frame clones, some missing. This table holds some 100,000 clones, 75% found once. The specimen was PBMCs. The receptors were gathered from a woman between 18 and 29 years old in good health and CMV-seropositive.

The genes are TRBV7-2 and TRBJ1-5; weak D call: TRBD1 (5 bases). CDR3 size: 15 residues. Looked up from germline, CDR1 is SGHTA and CDR2 is FQGNSA. Trimming took 1 base from V and 6 from J, leaving 13 bases between them. The chain's CDR3 is CASSLVKGPGQPQHF. DNA of the CDR3: TGTGCCAGCAGCTTAGTAAAGGGGCCAGGTCAGCCCCAGCATTTT.

The CDR3 DNA follows: TGCGCCAGCAGCCAAGACCGACTAGCAACGGTCTACGAGCAGTACTTC. It translates to CASSQDRLATVYEQYF. The V call is TRBV4-3, the J call TRBJ2-7; TRBD2 aligns across 7 bases. After removal of 0 bases from V and 3 bases from J, the junction contained 8 bases not matched to a gene. Per germline, CDR1 LGHNA and CDR2 YSLEER. This CDR3 region has 16 residues.